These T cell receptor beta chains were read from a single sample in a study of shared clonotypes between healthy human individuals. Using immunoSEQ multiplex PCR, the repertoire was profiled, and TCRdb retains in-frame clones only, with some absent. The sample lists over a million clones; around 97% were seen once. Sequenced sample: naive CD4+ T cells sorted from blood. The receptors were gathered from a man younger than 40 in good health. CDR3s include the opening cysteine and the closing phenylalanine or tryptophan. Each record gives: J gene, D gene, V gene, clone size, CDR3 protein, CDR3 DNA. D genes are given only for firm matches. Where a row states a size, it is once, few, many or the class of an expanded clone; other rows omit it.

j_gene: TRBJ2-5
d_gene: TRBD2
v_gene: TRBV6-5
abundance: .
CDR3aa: CASNPFAGGRETQYF
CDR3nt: TGTGCCAGCAACCCATTCGCGGGGGGCCGGGAGACCCAGTACTTC

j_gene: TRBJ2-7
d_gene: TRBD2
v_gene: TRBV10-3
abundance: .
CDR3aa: CAISDTSGRAGEQYF
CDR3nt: TGTGCCATCAGTGATACTAGCGGGAGGGCCGGAGAGCAGTACTTC

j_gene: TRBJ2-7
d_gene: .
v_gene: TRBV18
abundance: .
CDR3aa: CASSPRQATYEQYF
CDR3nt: TGTGCCAGCTCACCTAGACAGGCAACCTACGAGCAGTACTTC

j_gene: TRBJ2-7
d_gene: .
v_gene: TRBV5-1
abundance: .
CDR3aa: CASNRVPYEQYF
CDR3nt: TGCGCCAGCAACAGGGTACCCTACGAGCAGTACTTC

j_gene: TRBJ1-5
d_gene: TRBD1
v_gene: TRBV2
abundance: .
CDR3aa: CASSPPMTGLNQPQHF
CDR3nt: TGTGCCAGCAGCCCGCCGATGACAGGGCTCAATCAGCCCCAGCATTTT

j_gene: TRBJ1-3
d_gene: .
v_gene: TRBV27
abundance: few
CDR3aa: CASRPAGGGTIYF
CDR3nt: TGTGCCAGCAGACCAGCTGGGGGAGGCACCATATATTTT

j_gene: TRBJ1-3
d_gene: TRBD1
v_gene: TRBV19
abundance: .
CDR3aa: CASSMGTASDTIYF
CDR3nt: TGTGCCAGTAGTATGGGGACAGCATCGGACACCATATATTTT

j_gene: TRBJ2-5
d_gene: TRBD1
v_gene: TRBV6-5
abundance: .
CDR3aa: CASSRQGEETQYF
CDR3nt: TGTGCCAGCAGTCGACAGGGAGAGGAGACCCAGTACTTC

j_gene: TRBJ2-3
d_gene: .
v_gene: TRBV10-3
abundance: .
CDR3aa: CAISPGQAGTDTQYF
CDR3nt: TGTGCCATCAGTCCCGGACAGGCGGGAACAGATACGCAGTATTTT

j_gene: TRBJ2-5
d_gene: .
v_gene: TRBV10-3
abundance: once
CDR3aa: CAISESTGHQETQYF
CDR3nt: TGTGCCATCAGTGAGTCGACAGGTCACCAAGAGACCCAGTACTTC

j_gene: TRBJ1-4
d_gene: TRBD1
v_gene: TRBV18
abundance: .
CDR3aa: CASSPPRQGNEKLFF
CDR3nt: TGTGCCAGCTCACCACCTAGACAGGGAAATGAAAAACTGTTTTTT

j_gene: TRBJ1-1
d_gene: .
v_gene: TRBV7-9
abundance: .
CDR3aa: CASSLDPGTEAFF
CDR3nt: TGTGCCAGCAGCTTAGACCCAGGGACTGAAGCTTTCTTT

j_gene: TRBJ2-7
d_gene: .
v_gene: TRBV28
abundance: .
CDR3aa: CASRLQGSYEQYF
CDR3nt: TGTGCCAGCCGCTTACAGGGCTCCTACGAGCAGTACTTC

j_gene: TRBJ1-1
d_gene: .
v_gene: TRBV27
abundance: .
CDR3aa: CASTQRLEAFF
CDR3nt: TGTGCCAGCACCCAGAGGCTGGAAGCTTTCTTT

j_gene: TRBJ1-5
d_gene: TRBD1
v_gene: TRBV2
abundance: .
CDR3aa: CASSRDSMRSNQPQHF
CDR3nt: TGTGCCAGCAGTAGGGACAGTATGAGAAGCAATCAGCCCCAGCATTTT

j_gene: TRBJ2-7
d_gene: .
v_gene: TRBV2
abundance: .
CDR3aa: CASSDKGLEQYF
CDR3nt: TGTGCCAGCAGTGATAAGGGGCTCGAGCAGTACTTC

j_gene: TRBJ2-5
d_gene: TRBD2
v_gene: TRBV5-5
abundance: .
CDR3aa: CASSGLAGGYQETQYF
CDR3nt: TGTGCCAGCAGCGGGCTAGCGGGAGGGTACCAAGAGACCCAGTACTTC

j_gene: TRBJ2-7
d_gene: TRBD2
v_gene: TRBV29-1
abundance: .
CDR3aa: CSVTGTSGSLGQYF
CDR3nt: TGCAGCGTTACGGGGACTAGCGGGAGCTTAGGGCAGTACTTC

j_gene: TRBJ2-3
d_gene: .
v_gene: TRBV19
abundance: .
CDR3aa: CASSQGHSTDTQYF
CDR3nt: TGTGCCAGTAGCCAGGGACACAGCACAGATACGCAGTATTTT

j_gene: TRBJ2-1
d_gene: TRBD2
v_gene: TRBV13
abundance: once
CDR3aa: CASSARSDGGREERNEQFF
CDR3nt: TGTGCCAGCAGCGCTCGGTCCGACGGCGGGAGGGAGGAAAGGAATGAGCAGTTCTTC

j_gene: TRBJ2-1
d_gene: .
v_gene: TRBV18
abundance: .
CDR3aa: CASSPPSGLGEQFF
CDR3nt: TGTGCCAGCTCACCGCCCTCGGGGTTAGGTGAGCAGTTCTTC

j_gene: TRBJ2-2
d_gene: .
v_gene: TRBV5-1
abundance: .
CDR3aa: CASSRIESAGELFF
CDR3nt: TGCGCCAGCAGCCGAATAGAATCCGCCGGGGAGCTGTTTTTT

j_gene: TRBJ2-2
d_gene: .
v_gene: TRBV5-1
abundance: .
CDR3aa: CASSSSPSVANTGELFF
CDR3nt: TGCGCCAGCAGCTCGTCCCCTAGCGTCGCGAACACCGGGGAGCTGTTTTTT

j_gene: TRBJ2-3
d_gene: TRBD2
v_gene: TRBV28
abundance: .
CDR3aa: CASSFLAGGGDTQYF
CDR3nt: TGTGCCAGCAGTTTCTTAGCGGGAGGAGGGGATACGCAGTATTTT

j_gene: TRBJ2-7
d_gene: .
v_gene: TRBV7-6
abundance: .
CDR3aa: CASSLGPKGTIYEQYF
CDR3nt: TGTGCCAGCAGCTTAGGGCCAAAGGGTACCATCTACGAGCAGTACTTC

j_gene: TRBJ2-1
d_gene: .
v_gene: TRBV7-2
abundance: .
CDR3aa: CASSWEVGGNNEQFF
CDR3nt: TGTGCCAGCAGCTGGGAAGTCGGGGGAAACAATGAGCAGTTCTTC

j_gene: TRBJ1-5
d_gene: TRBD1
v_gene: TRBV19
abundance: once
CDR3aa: CASSVLTGRNQPQHF
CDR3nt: TGTGCCAGTAGTGTCCTGACAGGGCGAAATCAGCCCCAGCATTTT

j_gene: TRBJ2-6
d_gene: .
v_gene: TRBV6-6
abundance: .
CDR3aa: CASTLDSGANVLTF
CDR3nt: TGTGCCAGCACCCTCGACTCTGGGGCCAACGTCCTGACTTTC

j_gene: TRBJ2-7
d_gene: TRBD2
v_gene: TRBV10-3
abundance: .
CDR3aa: CAISEMTSGKNEQYF
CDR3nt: TGTGCCATCAGTGAAATGACTAGCGGGAAAAACGAGCAGTACTTC

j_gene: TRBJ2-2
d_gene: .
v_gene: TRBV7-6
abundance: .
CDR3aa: CASSRNSAGELFF
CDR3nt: TGTGCCAGCAGCCGTAATAGCGCCGGGGAGCTGTTTTTT

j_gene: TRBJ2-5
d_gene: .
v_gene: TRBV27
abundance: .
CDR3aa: CASSLSIRTYQETQYF
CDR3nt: TGTGCCAGCAGTTTATCAATCCGGACATACCAAGAGACCCAGTACTTC

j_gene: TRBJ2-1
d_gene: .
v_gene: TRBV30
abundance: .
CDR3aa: CAWSGGLRNNEQFF
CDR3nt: TGTGCCTGGAGTGGAGGTCTTCGGAACAATGAGCAGTTCTTC

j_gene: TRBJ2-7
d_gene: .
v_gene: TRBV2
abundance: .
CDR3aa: CASSDTGAVGEQYF
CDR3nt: TGTGCCAGCAGTGATACCGGGGCCGTGGGGGAGCAGTACTTC

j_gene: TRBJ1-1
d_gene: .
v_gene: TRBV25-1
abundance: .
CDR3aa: CASSGSRGGDTEAFF
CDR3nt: TGTGCCAGCAGTGGATCTCGCGGAGGGGACACTGAAGCTTTCTTT

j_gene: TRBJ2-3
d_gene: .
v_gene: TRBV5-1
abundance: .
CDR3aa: CASSLDGAADTQYF
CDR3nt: TGCGCCAGCAGCTTGGACGGGGCCGCAGATACGCAGTATTTT

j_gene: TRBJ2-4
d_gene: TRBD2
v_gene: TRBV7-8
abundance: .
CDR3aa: CASSLTSGSAKNIQYF
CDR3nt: TGTGCCAGCAGCCTAACTAGCGGGAGTGCCAAAAACATTCAGTACTTC

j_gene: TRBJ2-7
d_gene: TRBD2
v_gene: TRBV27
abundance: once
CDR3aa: CASARRTSGIKFSYEQYF
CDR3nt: TGTGCCAGCGCCCGGAGAACTAGCGGGATTAAATTCTCCTACGAGCAGTACTTC

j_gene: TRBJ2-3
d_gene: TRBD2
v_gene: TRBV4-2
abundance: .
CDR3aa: CASSQDHLAGVPDTQYF
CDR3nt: TGTGCCAGCAGCCAAGATCATTTAGCGGGAGTCCCAGATACGCAGTATTTT

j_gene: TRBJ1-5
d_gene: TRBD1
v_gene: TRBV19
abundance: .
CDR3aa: CASRDRDFQPQHF
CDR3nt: TGTGCCAGTCGGGACAGGGACTTCCAGCCCCAGCATTTT

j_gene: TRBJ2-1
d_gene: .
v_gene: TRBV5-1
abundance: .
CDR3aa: CASSLEAASYNEQFF
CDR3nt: TGCGCCAGCAGCTTGGAAGCGGCATCCTACAATGAGCAGTTCTTC

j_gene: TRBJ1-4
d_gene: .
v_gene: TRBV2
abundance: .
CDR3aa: CASSLGRQSEKLFF
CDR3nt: TGTGCCAGCAGTCTGGGTCGGCAGAGTGAAAAACTGTTTTTT

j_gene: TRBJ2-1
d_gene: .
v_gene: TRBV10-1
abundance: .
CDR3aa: CASSESTVNEQFF
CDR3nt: TGCGCCAGCAGTGAGTCGACGGTCAACGAGCAGTTCTTC

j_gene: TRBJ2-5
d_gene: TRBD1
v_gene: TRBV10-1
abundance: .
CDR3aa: CASSEGGPQETQYF
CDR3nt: TGCGCCAGCAGTGAAGGGGGCCCACAAGAGACCCAGTACTTC

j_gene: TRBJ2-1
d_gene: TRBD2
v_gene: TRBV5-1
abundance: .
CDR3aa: CASSLLAGGDYNEQFF
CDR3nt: TGCGCCAGCAGCTTACTAGCGGGAGGGGACTACAATGAGCAGTTCTTC

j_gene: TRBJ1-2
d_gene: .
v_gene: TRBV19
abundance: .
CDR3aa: CASSLLLPYGYTF
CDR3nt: TGTGCCAGTAGTTTACTCCTACCATATGGCTACACCTTC

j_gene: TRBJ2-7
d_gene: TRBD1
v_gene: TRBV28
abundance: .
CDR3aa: CASSSLTGGTYEQYF
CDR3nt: TGTGCCAGCAGTTCATTGACAGGGGGAACCTACGAGCAGTACTTC

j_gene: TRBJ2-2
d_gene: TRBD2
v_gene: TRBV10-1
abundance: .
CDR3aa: CASSRGASGRDGELFF
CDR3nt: TGCGCCAGCAGCCGGGGGGCTAGCGGGAGAGACGGGGAGCTGTTTTTT

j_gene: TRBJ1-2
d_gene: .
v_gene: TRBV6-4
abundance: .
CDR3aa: CASSDSGRVGYTF
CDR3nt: TGTGCCAGCAGTGACTCAGGGCGAGTAGGCTACACCTTC

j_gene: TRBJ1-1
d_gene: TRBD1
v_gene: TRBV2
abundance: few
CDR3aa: CASRYRGGTEAFF
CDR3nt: TGTGCCAGCAGGTACAGGGGAGGGACTGAAGCTTTCTTT

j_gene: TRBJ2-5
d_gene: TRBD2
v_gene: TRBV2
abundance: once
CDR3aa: CASNAGVETQYF
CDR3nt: TGTGCCAGCAATGCGGGGGTAGAGACCCAGTACTTC

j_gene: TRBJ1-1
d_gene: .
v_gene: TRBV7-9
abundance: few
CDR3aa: CASSFQPGRSTEAFF
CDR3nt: TGTGCCAGCAGCTTCCAGCCAGGGAGGAGCACTGAAGCTTTCTTT

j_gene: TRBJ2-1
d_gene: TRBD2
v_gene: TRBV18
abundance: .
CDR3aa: CASSPRSGPGLGSLQQFF
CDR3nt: TGTGCCAGCTCACCACGATCAGGACCGGGACTAGGGTCTTTGCAGCAGTTCTTC

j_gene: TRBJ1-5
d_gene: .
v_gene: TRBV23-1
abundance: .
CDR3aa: CASSPDDSNQPQHF
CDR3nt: TGCGCCAGCAGCCCTGACGATAGCAATCAGCCCCAGCATTTT

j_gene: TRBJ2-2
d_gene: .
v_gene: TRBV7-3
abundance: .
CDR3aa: CASSPRDFLNTGELFF
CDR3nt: TGTGCCAGCAGCCCCCGGGACTTCCTCAACACCGGGGAGCTGTTTTTT

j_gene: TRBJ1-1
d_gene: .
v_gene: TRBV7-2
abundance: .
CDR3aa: CASSFAARDRNTEAFF
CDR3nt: TGTGCCAGCAGCTTTGCTGCCAGGGACCGAAACACTGAAGCTTTCTTT